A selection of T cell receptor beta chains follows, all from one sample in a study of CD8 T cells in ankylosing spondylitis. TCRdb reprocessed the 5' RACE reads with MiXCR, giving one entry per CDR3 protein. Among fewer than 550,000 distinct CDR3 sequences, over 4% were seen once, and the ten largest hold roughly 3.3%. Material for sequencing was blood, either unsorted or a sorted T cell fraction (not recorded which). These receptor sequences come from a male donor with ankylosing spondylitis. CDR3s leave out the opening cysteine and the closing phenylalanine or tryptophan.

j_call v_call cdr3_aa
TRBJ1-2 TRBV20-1 SARQGFYGYT
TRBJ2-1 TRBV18 ASSPTSTGWGGEQF
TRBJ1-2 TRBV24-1 AESRDSSGYT
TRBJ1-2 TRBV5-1 ASSPDGYPNYGYT
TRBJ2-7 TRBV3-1 ASSQDPFGGEQY
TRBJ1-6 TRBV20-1 SAQTGMGNSPLH
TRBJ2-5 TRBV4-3 ASSQLDRVSETQY
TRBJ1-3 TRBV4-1 ASSQLTGAGNTIY
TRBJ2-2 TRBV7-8 ASSLDQGAGELF
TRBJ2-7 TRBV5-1 ASSLGRDIVSYEQY
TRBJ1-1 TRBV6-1 ASKQGQMNTEAF
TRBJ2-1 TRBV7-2 ASSLGTDRGQF
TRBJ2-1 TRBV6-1 ASSLAQGGVYNEQF
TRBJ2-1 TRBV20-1 SARGQGPYNEQF
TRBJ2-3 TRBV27 ASSLLASTDTQY
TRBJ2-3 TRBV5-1 ASRAGTPTDTQY
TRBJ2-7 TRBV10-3 AISEDTYEQY
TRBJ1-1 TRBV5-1 ASSLGGGATEAF
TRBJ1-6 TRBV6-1 ASRQQGSSSYNSPLH
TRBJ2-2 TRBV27 ASSSVLAGGHGTGELF
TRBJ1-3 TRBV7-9 ASSPTVNGNTIY
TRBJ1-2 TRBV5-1 ASSFGANYGYT
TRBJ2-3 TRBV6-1 ASSRLAGPTDTQY